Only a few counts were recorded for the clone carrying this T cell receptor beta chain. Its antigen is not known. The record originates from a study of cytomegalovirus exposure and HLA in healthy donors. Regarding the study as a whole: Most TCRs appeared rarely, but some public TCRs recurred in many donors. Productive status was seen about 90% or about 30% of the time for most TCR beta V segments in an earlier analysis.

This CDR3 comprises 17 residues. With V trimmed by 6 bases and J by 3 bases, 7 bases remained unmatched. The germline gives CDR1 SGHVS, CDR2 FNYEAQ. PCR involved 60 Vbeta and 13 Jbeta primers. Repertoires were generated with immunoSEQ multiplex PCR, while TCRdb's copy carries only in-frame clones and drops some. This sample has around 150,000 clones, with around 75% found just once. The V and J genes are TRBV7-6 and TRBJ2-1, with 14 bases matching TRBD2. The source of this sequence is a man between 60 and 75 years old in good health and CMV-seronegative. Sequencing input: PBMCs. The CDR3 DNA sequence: TGTGCCAGCAGGGAGGGGACTAGCGGGAGCTTCTACAATGAGCAGTTCTTC. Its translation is CASREGTSGSFYNEQFF.